The T cell receptor (beta chain) under discussion was sequenced for a study of T-cell memory formation after mild COVID-19. General study points: Shrinking CD4+ clones were chiefly CM and EM; CD8+ ones were chiefly EMRA. Second-wave clones peaking on day 37 lacked confirmed SARS-CoV-2 specificity. CD4+ bias marked clones expanding day 15 to 37, unlike balanced contracting clones.

Concerning this clonotype itself: Its specificity is unknown.

TCRdb called the 5' RACE reads again in MiXCR, with one record for every CDR3 protein. The table has about 140,000 distinct CDR3 sequences, roughly 19% seen once; the top ten hold around 2%. CDR3 length equals 14 residues. Germline CDR1 and CDR2: LGHDT and YNNKEL (reference sequence). J lost 3 bases, V lost 3 bases, and 2 bases had no gene match. The chain links TRBV3-1 to TRBJ2-5; 9 nucleotides line up with TRBD1. The receptor's source is an adult woman who had mild COVID-19 (a few samples of this study predate the infection). Cell type and time point are not known. Material for sequencing was PBMCs or a T cell subset sorted from them (not recorded which). In DNA, the CDR3 is TGTGCCAGCAGCCAGAGGACAGGGGAAGAGACCCAGTACTTC. Its translation: CASSQRTGEETQYF.